This record looks at one TCR beta chain sequence and its context. What it recognizes is unknown. Using immunoSEQ multiplex PCR, the repertoire was profiled, and TCRdb retains in-frame clones only, with some absent. The sample has approximately 100,000 clones; approximately 87% are singletons. The CDR3 sequence is 13 residues long. These data originate in a study of T cell responses to AZD1222 COVID-19 vaccine. Study observations and caveats: Two AZD1222 administrations were followed by greater Spike-specific TCR breadth and depth. Repertoire collection took place solely once the T cell response had peaked.

Sequenced here: peripheral blood, sampled on day 0 of AZD1222 vaccination. The sequence was obtained from an adult in good health. The rearrangement joins TRBV21-1 to TRBJ2-3; the tabulated D call, TRBD1, remains unverified against the DNA. TRBV21-1 is a listed pseudogene. CDR3 in amino acids: CASKTGGTDTQYF. In nucleotides, the CDR3 is TGTGCCAGCAAGACAGGGGGCACAGATACGCAGTATTTT.